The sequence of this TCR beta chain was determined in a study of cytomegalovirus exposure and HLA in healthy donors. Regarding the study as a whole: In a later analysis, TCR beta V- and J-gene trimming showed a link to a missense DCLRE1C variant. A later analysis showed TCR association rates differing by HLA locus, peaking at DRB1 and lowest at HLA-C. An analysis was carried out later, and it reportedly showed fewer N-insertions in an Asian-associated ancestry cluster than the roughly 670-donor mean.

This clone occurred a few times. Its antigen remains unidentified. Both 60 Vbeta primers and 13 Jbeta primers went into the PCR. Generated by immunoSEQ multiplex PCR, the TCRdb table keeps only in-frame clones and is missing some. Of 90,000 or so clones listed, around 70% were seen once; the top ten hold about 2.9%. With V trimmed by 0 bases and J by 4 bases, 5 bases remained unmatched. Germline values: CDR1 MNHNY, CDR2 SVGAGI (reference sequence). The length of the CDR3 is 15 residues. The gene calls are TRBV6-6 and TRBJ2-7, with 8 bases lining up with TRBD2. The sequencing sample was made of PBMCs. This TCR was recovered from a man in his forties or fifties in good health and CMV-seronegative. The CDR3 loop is CASSYSTGGQYEQYF. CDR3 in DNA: TGTGCCAGCAGTTACTCTACGGGGGGGCAATACGAGCAGTACTTC.